This record looks at one TCR beta chain sequence and its context. This record belongs to a study of T cells after yellow fever vaccination. In TCRdb, the 5' RACE reads were re-called with MiXCR into one record per CDR3 protein. The sample gives roughly 160,000 distinct CDR3 sequences, roughly a tenth of which show up once; roughly 33% is in the top ten. The TCR was taken from a young man who received the YFV17D yellow fever vaccine. The starting material was CD8+ T cells sorted from PBMCs, obtained 45 days after the yellow fever booster vaccination.

The DNA of the CDR3 is TGCGCCAGCAGCCAATTCGGCGCGGACACTGAAGCTTTCTTT. Its translation: CASSQFGADTEAFF. The chain combines TRBV4-1 with TRBJ1-1; D is ambiguous. The ends were cut back, 2 bases at V and 3 bases at J, with 10 bases in the middle. Looked up from germline, CDR1 is MGHRA and CDR2 is YSYEKL. The CDR3 contains 14 residues.